This is a list of T cell receptor beta chains from one sample in a study of blood T cell repertoires in COVID-19. The repertoire was sequenced with immunoSEQ multiplex PCR; TCRdb's copy has only in-frame clones and lacks some. The sample comprises 98,000 or so clones, around 82% of which are singletons, and around 4.8% rests with the top ten. Sequenced input: peripheral blood. These receptors all come from a man aged 55 to 70 with acute or convalescent COVID-19. Each CDR3 is given with its conserved first and last residue. A D gene is named only where the DNA matches it firmly. Expanded clones are given a class, and other clones once, few, many or no size at all.

CDR3 | DNA | J | size | V | D
CASRVVPGWEQFF | TGTGCCAGCAGGGTCGTTCCGGGTTGGGAGCAGTTCTTC | TRBJ2-1 | . | TRBV2 | .
CASSLAQNREKFF | TGTGCCAGCAGCTTAGCGCAAAACAGGGAAAAGTTCTTC | TRBJ2-1 | . | TRBV7-9 | .
CASNLGWSRVGTGELFF | TGTGCCAGCAACCTAGGCTGGTCCAGGGTGGGGACCGGGGAGCTGTTTTTT | TRBJ2-2 | . | TRBV7-9 | .
CASSSGQAISNQPQHF | TGTGCCAGCAGCTCAGGACAGGCGATTAGCAATCAGCCCCAGCATTTT | TRBJ1-5 | . | TRBV5-5 | TRBD1
CASRSGRSFGETQYF | TGTGCCAGCCGTAGCGGGAGATCGTTCGGGGAGACCCAGTACTTC | TRBJ2-5 | . | TRBV6-5 | TRBD2
CASSRSRQGSNQPQHF | TGTGCCAGTAGCCGCTCCCGACAGGGTTCCAATCAGCCCCAGCATTTT | TRBJ1-5 | . | TRBV19 | TRBD1
CASSLEYSSGNTIYF | TGCGCCAGCAGCTTAGAGTACAGCTCTGGAAACACCATATATTTT | TRBJ1-3 | . | TRBV5-1 | .
CASSLAGNTGELFF | TGTGCCAGCAGCTTAGCGGGAAACACCGGGGAGCTGTTTTTT | TRBJ2-2 | . | TRBV6-2/TRBV6-3 | TRBD2
CASSPGAGSTDTQYF | TGCGCCAGCAGCCCCGGAGCGGGGTCCACAGATACGCAGTATTTT | TRBJ2-3 | . | TRBV5-1 | TRBD2
CASTPAGTSGSYEQYF | TGTGCCAGCACCCCGGCCGGGACTAGCGGGTCCTACGAGCAGTACTTC | TRBJ2-7 | once | TRBV28 | TRBD2
CASSLPDTQYF | TGTGCCAGCAGCCTCCCAGATACGCAGTATTTT | TRBJ2-3 | . | TRBV7-2 | .
CASSLGTGGGYTF | TGTGCCAGCAGCTTAGGGACAGGGGGAGGCTACACCTTC | TRBJ1-2 | . | TRBV7-9 | TRBD1
CASSAGTTGINEQFF | TGCGCCAGCAGCGCCGGGACCACAGGGATCAATGAGCAGTTCTTC | TRBJ2-1 | . | TRBV5-1 | .
CASGRTSGSSYEQYF | TGTGCCAGTGGAAGGACTAGCGGAAGCTCCTACGAGCAGTACTTC | TRBJ2-7 | . | TRBV6-5 | TRBD2
CASSLGDKYGDEQFF | TGCGCCAGCAGCTTGGGGGACAAGTATGGGGATGAGCAGTTCTTC | TRBJ2-1 | few | TRBV5-1 | .
CASSIPRLNYGYTF | TGTGCCAGTAGTATCCCCAGACTTAACTATGGCTACACCTTC | TRBJ1-2 | . | TRBV19 | .
CASSEAGATYEQYF | TGTGCCAGCAGTGAAGCGGGGGCGACCTACGAGCAGTACTTC | TRBJ2-7 | . | TRBV6-1 | .
CASSQDLSNNYGYTF | TGCGCCAGCAGCCAAGATTTAAGCAATAACTATGGCTACACCTTC | TRBJ1-2 | . | TRBV4-3 | .
CASSSQGALTEAFF | TGTGCCAGCAGCTCACAGGGGGCGCTGACTGAAGCTTTCTTT | TRBJ1-1 | . | TRBV11-2 | TRBD1
CASTPVEAGGELFF | TGTGCCAGCACCCCAGTGGAGGCCGGCGGGGAGCTGTTTTTT | TRBJ2-2 | . | TRBV6-5 | .
CASSRGLTEAFF | TGTGCCAGCAGCAGGGGGCTCACTGAAGCTTTCTTT | TRBJ1-1 | . | TRBV9 | TRBD1
CASSLGTGSRHSPLHF | TGTGCCAGCAGCTTAGGGACAGGGTCCAGGCATTCACCCCTCCACTTT | TRBJ1-6 | . | TRBV7-9 | TRBD1
CASSGGTSGGIQYF | TGTGCCAGTAGTGGAGGGACTAGCGGGGGAATTCAGTACTTC | TRBJ2-4 | . | TRBV19 | TRBD2
CASSPADRPRQPQHF | TGTGCCAGCAGCCCTGCGGACAGGCCCAGGCAGCCCCAGCATTTT | TRBJ1-5 | . | TRBV7-9 | TRBD1
CASSFSTSGRGTEQYF | TGTGCCAGCAGTTTCTCGACTAGCGGGAGGGGGACCGAGCAGTACTTC | TRBJ2-7 | few | TRBV27 | TRBD2
CASSSLAGVDQETQYF | TGTGCCAGTAGTTCCTTAGCGGGAGTCGATCAAGAGACCCAGTACTTC | TRBJ2-5 | . | TRBV19 | TRBD2
CASSLIAGPKAFF | TGTGCCAGCAGCTTGATAGCTGGCCCTAAAGCTTTCTTT | TRBJ1-1 | . | TRBV5-6 | .
CASSFQGHSNQPQHF | TGTGCCAGCAGCTTCCAGGGTCATAGCAATCAGCCCCAGCATTTT | TRBJ1-5 | . | TRBV7-2 | .
CSAPSGETQYF | TGCAGTGCACCCTCCGGAGAGACCCAGTACTTC | TRBJ2-5 | . | TRBV20-1 | .
CASSTQGSYEQYF | TGCGCCAGCTCCACCCAGGGTTCCTACGAGCAGTACTTC | TRBJ2-7 | . | TRBV5-1 | .
CASRTGRNSPLHF | TGTGCCAGCAGGACAGGGCGGAATTCACCCCTCCACTTT | TRBJ1-6 | once | TRBV27 | TRBD1
CASIDRGRSNTEAFF | TGTGCCAGTATCGATAGGGGCAGGTCGAACACTGAAGCTTTCTTT | TRBJ1-1 | . | TRBV19 | .
CASSEVESDYGYTF | TGTGCCAGCAGTGAAGTTGAGAGCGACTATGGCTACACCTTC | TRBJ1-2 | . | TRBV6-1 | .